Reported below is one T cell receptor (beta chain). This specimen comes from a study of Ad26.COV2.S vaccination and SARS-CoV-2 variants. Treatment of the sample: some 20 received Ad26.COV2.S at low or high dose, single or two shots; about five received placebo; per-sample allocation not given. The study sampled participants on day 63 after the first vaccine or placebo injection. It was an adult aged 18-55 years in Boston who was the donor. Here immunoSEQ multiplex PCR was the method, and the copy in TCRdb shows in-frame clones only, minus some. The top ten clones hold just over 2.5% of a sample with hundreds of thousands of clones, roughly nine tenths of them seen once. The clonotype originates from a person between 18 and 60 years old who received the Ad26.COV2.S COVID-19 vaccine or a placebo. This material consisted of peripheral blood, taken in a trial of Ad26.COV2.S vaccine versus placebo.

CDR3 amino acids: CASSRRGGISYEQYF. The CDR3 region has the DNA TGTGCCAGCAGCCGGCGGGGGGGTATCTCCTACGAGCAGTACTTC. The rearrangement uses TRBV16 and TRBJ2-7; 9 nucleotides agree with TRBD2. Germline V lookup: CDR1 KGHSY, CDR2 FQNENV. The CDR3 loop spans 15 amino acids. V lost 4 bases and J lost 0; bases outside the gene matches: 4.